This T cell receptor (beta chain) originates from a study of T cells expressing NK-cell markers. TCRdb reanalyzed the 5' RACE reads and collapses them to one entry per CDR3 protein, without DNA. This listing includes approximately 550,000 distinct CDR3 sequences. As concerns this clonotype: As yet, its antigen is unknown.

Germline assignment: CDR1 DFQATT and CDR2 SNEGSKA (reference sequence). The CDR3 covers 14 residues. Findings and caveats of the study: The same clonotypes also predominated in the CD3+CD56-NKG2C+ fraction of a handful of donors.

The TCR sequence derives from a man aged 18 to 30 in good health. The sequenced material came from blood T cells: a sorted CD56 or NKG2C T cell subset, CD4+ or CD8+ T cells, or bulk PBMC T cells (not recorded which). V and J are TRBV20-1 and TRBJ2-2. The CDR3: CSANSRKTSGELFF.